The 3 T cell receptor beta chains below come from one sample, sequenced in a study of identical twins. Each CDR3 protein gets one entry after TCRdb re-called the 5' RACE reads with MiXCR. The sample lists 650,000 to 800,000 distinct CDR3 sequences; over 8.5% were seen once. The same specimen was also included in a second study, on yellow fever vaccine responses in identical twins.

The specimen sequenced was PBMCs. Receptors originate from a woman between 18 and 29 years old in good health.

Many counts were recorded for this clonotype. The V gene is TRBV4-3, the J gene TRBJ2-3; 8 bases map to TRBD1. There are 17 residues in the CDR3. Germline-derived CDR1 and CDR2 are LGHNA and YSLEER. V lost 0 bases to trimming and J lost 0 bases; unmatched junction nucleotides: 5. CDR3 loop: CASSQDRRGLSTDTQYF. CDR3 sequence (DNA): TGCGCCAGCAGCCAAGATCGCAGGGGGCTAAGCACAGATACGCAGTATTTT.

The CDR3 here is CATSEGRNEQFF. The CDR3 DNA sequence: TGTGCCACCAGTGAGGGGAGAAATGAGCAGTTCTTC. The chain links TRBV24-1 to TRBJ2-1; tentatively, D is TRBD2 (5 bases). The germline V gene has CDR1 KGHDR and CDR2 SFDVKD. Trimming took 4 bases from V and 7 from J, leaving 7 bases between them. The CDR3 contains 12 residues.

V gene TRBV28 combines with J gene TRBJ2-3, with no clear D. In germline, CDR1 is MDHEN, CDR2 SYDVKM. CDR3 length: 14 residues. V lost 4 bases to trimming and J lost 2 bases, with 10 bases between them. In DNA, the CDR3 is TGTGCCAGCAGTTACGGAACTTTCACAGATACGCAGTATTTT. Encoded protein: CASSYGTFTDTQYF.